This T cell receptor (beta chain) was sequenced during a study of identical twins. Each CDR3 protein is one row after TCRdb ran MiXCR on the 5' RACE reads. The sample has some 270,000 distinct CDR3 sequences, roughly 8.7% seen once. Looked up from germline, CDR1 is SNHLY and CDR2 is FYNNEI. CDR3 length: 13 residues. V was clipped by 3 bases and J by 7 bases, with 12 bases between them. This sample also belongs to another study, concerning yellow fever vaccine responses in identical twins.

The TCR comes from a woman between 18 and 30 years old in good health. Sequencing was carried out using CD8+ T cells sorted from blood. V is TRBV2 and J is TRBJ2-5; D might be TRBD2 (6 bases). Here the CDR3 DNA reads TGTGCCAGCAGTGATACGCCCGGGGGGACCCAGTACTTC. It translates to CASSDTPGGTQYF.